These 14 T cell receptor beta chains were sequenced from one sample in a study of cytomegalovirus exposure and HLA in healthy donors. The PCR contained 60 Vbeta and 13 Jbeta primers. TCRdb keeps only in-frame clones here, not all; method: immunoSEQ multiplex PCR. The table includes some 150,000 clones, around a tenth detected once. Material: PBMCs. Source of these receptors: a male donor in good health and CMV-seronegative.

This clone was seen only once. The CDR3 spells CASSLTGGGAGTGELFF. CDR3 nucleotides: TGTGCCAGCAGTTTGACGGGCGGGGGGGCTGGGACCGGGGAGCTGTTTTTT. This rearrangement joins TRBV28 to TRBJ2-2; 9 bases match TRBD2. CDR1 and CDR2 from the germline V gene are MDHEN and SYDVKM. With 3 bases clipped from V and 5 bases from J, the junction kept 10 bases outside the gene matches. The CDR3 contains 17 residues.

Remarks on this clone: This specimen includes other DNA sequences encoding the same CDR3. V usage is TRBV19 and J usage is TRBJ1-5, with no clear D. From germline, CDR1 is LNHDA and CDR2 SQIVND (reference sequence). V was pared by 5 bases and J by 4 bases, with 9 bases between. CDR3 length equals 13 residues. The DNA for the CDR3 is TGTGCCAGTAGTTCCACAGCAAATCAGCCCCAGCATTTT. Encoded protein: CASSSTANQPQHF.

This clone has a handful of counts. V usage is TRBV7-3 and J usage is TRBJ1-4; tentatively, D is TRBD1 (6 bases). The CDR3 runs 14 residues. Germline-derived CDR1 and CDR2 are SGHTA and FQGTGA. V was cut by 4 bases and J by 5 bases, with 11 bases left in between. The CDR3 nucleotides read TGTGCCAGCAGCTCTAGGGACATCAATGAAAAACTGTTTTTT. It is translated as CASSSRDINEKLFF. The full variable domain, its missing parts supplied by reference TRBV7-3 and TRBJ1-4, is GAGVSQTPSNKVTEKGKYVELRCDPISGHTALYWYRQSLGQGPEFLIYFQGTGAADDSGLPNDRFFAVRPEGSVSTLKIQRTERGDSAVYLCASSSRDINEKLFFGSGTQLSVL.

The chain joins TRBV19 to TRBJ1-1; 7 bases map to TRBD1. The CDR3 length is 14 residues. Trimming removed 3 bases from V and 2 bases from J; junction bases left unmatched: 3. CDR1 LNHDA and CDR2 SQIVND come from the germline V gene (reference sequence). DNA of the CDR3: TGTGCCAGTAGTATGGGACAGCATAACACTGAAGCTTTCTTT. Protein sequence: CASSMGQHNTEAFF. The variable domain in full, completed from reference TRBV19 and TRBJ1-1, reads DGGITQSPKYLFRKEGQNVTLSCEQNLNHDAMYWYRQDPGQGLRLIYYSQIVNDFQKGDIAEGYSVSREKKESFPLTVTSAQKNPTAFYLCASSMGQHNTEAFFGQGTRLTVV.

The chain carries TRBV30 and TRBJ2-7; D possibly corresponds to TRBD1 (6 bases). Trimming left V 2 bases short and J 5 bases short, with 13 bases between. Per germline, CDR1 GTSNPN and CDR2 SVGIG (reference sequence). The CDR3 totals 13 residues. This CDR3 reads CAWSPSQGNEQYF. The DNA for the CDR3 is TGTGCCTGGAGTCCGTCACAGGGAAACGAGCAGTACTTC.

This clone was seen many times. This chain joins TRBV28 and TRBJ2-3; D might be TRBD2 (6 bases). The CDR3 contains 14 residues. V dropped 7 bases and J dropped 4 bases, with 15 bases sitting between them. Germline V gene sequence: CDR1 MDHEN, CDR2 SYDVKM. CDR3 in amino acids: CASTTLRLADTQYF. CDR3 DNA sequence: TGTGCCAGCACCACCCTACGACTAGCAGATACGCAGTATTTT.

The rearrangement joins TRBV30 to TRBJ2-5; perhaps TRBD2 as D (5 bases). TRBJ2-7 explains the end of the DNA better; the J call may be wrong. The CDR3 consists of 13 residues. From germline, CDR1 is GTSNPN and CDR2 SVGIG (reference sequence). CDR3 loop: CAWNPGSSYEQYF. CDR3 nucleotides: TGTGCCTGGAATCCGGGGAGCTCCTACGAGCAGTACTTC.

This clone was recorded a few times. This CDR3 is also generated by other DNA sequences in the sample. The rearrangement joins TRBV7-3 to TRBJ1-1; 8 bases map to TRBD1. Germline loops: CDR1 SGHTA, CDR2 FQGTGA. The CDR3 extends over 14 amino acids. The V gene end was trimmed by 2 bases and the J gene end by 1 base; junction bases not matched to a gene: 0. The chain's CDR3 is CASSLDRGNTEAFF. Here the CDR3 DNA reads TGTGCCAGCAGCTTAGACAGGGGGAACACTGAAGCTTTCTTT.

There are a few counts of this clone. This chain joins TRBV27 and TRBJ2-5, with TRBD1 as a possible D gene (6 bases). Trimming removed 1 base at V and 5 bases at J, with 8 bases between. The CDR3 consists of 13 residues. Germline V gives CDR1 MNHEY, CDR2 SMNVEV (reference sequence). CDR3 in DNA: TGTGCCAGCAGTTTATTAGGGGGTGAGACCCAGTACTTC. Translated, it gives CASSLLGGETQYF.

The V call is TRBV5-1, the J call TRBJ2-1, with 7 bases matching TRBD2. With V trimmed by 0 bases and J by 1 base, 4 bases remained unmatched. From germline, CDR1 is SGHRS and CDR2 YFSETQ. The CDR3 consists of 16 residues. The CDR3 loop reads CASSLEPSGSYNEQFF. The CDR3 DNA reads TGCGCCAGCAGCTTGGAACCTAGCGGATCCTACAATGAGCAGTTCTTC. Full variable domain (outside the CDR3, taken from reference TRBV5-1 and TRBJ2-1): KAGVTQTPRYLIKTRGQQVTLSCSPISGHRSVSWYQQTPGQGLQFLFEYFSETQRNKGNFPGRFSGRQFSNSRSEMNVSTLELGDSALYLCASSLEPSGSYNEQFFGPGTRLTVL.

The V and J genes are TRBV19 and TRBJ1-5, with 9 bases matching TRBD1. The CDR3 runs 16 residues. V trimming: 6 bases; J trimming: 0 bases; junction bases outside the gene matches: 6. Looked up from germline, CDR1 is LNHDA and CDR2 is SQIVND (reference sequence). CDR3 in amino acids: CASREGQGGSNQPQHF. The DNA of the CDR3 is TGTGCCAGTAGGGAGGGACAGGGAGGTAGCAATCAGCCCCAGCATTTT.

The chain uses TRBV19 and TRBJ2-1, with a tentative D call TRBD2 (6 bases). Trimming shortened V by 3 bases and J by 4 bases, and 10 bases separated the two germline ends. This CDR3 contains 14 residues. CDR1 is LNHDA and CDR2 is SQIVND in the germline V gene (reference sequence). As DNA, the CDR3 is TGTGCCAGTAGTATTTCGGGACTTTACAATGAGCAGTTCTTC. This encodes CASSISGLYNEQFF.

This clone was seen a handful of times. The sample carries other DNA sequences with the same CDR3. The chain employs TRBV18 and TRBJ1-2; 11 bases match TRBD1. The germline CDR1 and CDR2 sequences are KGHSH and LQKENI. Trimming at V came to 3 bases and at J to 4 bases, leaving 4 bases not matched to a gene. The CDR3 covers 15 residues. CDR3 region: CASSPGTGGTYGYTF. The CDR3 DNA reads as TGTGCCAGCTCACCGGGGACAGGGGGAACCTATGGCTACACCTTC.

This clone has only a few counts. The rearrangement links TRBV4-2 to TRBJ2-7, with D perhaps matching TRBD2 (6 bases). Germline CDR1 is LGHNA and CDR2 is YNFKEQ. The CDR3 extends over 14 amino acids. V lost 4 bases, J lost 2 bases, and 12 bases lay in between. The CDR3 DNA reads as TGTGCCAGCAGCCCGGGACTGACTCCCTACGAGCAGTACTTC. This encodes CASSPGLTPYEQYF.